The next 5 T cell receptor beta chains were all read from a single sample in a study of T cell responses to AZD1222 COVID-19 vaccine (dated by TCRdb to 2020 to 2023). The library was built by means of the immunoSEQ multiplex PCR assay. TCRdb holds this immuneACCESS table with in-frame rearrangements only. Some clones are missing; in checked studies, unresolved V genes explain under half, and the rest has no known cause. Here the sample has over 85,000 clones; approximately 90% occur a single time. Clones ranked in the top ten supply around 3.3% of the sample. This specimen's time point label, per the study, means: baseline before first vaccination. The sample here was peripheral blood, taken on day 0 of AZD1222 vaccination. These receptors came from an adult in good health.

Of note for this clone: Other nucleotide sequences from this sample produce the same CDR3. The V and J genes are TRBV19 and TRBJ1-5, with unresolved D. Germline CDR1 and CDR2: LNHDA and SQIVND (reference sequence). V lost 5 bases and J 2 bases, leaving 10 bases between the germline ends. This CDR3 is 14 amino acids long. CDR3 DNA: TGTGCCAGTAGTTCGACGGGAGGCAATCAGCCCCAGCATTTT. It yields the protein CASSSTGGNQPQHF.

V usage is TRBV5-1 and J usage is TRBJ1-2, with TRBD1 identical over 7 bases. CDR3 length: 13 amino acids. V dropped 4 bases and J dropped 6; count of bases not matched to a gene: 6. Germline V lookup: CDR1 SGHRS, CDR2 YFSETQ. The CDR3 reads CASSRDSSDGYTF. Written as DNA, the CDR3 is TGCGCCAGCAGCCGGGACAGCTCCGATGGCTACACCTTC.

This clone has more than one count but fewer than ten. The V gene is TRBV27, the J gene TRBJ1-2; 9 positions match TRBD1. The CDR3 is made up of 16 amino acids. V lost 2 bases to trimming and J lost 4 bases; unmatched junction nucleotides: 8. Germline CDR1 is MNHEY and CDR2 is SMNVEV (reference sequence). The CDR3 loop is CASSLRASQGAYGYTF. CDR3 DNA sequence: TGTGCCAGCAGTTTACGAGCCTCACAGGGGGCCTATGGCTACACCTTC.

In DNA, the CDR3 is TGTGCCAGCAGCTTCGGGTCGGGACCGGGACAGGGGGCGAATGAGCAGTTCTTC. This translates into CASSFGSGPGQGANEQFF. V and J are TRBV11-2 and TRBJ2-1; 12 nucleotides match TRBD1. Germline assignment: CDR1 SGHAT and CDR2 FQNNGV. V shed 3 bases, J shed 7 bases, and the junction held 13 bases outside the gene matches. The CDR3 spans 18 residues.

The rearrangement uses TRBV5-1 and TRBJ2-7; tentatively, D is TRBD1 (6 bases). CDR3 length equals 13 residues. Germline-derived CDR1 and CDR2 are SGHRS and YFSETQ. V was shortened by 3 bases and J by 0 bases, with 7 bases between the two germline ends. The CDR3: CASSWGPSYEQYF. The CDR3 nucleotides are TGCGCCAGCAGCTGGGGGCCCTCCTACGAGCAGTACTTC.